The T cell receptor beta chain under discussion was sequenced for a study of cytomegalovirus exposure and HLA in healthy donors. As for the study in general: The roughly 700 first-cohort repertoires shared a platform with the 120 or so validation repertoires, as reported in a later analysis. Points from the study as a whole: The authors enumerated 150 to 200 TCR beta chains as linked to cytomegalovirus. Reportedly, cytomegalovirus status was diagnosed with high sensitivity and specificity.

The data were produced by immunoSEQ multiplex PCR, yet TCRdb's version contains in-frame clones alone and is incomplete. The sample records fewer than 85,000 clones, 96% being singletons. This CDR3 has 15 residues. Between the trimmed V and J ends, which lost 0 bases and 8 bases, there was a span of 17 bases. Germline CDR1 reads SGHRS; CDR2 reads YFSETQ. This clone was seen just once. The target antigen is unknown. The sequence was collected from a woman under 30 in good health and CMV-seronegative. This rearrangement joins TRBV5-1 to TRBJ1-2; no firm D call. Sequencing was done on a sample of PBMCs. The CDR3 DNA reads TGCGCCAGCAGCTTGGAACAGACCGGTGGCGGGGGCTACACCTTC. This sequence encodes CASSLEQTGGGGYTF.